What follows describes a single TCR beta chain. The length of the CDR3 is 13 residues. CDR1 and CDR2 (germline): SNHLY, FYNNEI. V lost 6 bases to trimming and J lost 0 bases, with 8 bases between them. This record comes from a study of blood T cell repertoires in COVID-19. Clones were read by immunoSEQ multiplex PCR, and TCRdb kept only the in-frame ones, dropping some. Of around 700,000 clones listed, approximately 90% are singletons. The specimen was peripheral blood. This chain connects TRBV2 to TRBJ1-1; the D is unclear. The TCR was taken from a woman aged 18-29 years with acute or convalescent COVID-19. The CDR3 nucleotides are TGTGCCAGCAGGGTACACCTGAACACTGAAGCTTTCTTT. This codes for CASRVHLNTEAFF.